This T cell receptor beta chain was sequenced for a study of cytomegalovirus exposure and HLA in healthy donors. General study findings and limits: Productive rates of about 90% or about 30% were seen for most TCR beta V segments in an earlier analysis. Sequencing depth roughly uniform across donors was assumed in presence/absence analyses.

Trimming shortened V by 7 bases and J by 12 bases, and 22 bases separated the two germline ends. Germline loops: CDR1 GTSNPN, CDR2 SVGIG (reference sequence). The CDR3 is 13 residues long. The sample holds a few counts of this clone. The antigen remains unidentified. The PCR contained 60 Vbeta and 13 Jbeta primers. The table came from immunoSEQ multiplex PCR; TCRdb's copy has only in-frame clones and leaves some out. The sample lists some 160,000 clones; approximately 84% were seen once. Donors counted as nominally healthy when sampled, yet unrecorded immune exposures were likely. This sequence originates from a male donor in good health and CMV-seropositive. This sequence joins TRBV30 and TRBJ2-1; D may be TRBD2 (7 bases). Material for sequencing was PBMCs. CDR3 amino acids: CALRDFGGQGQFF. As DNA, the CDR3 is TGTGCCTTAAGGGACTTCGGGGGGCAGGGGCAGTTCTTC.